This T cell receptor beta chain is from a study of cytomegalovirus exposure and HLA in healthy donors. The overall study: Samples from HLA-typed donors yielded about 85 million unique TCRs in an early data release.

To note about this clone: Its target is not known.

Trimming removed 6 bases from V and 2 bases from J; junction bases left unmatched: 0. Per the germline V gene, CDR1 is ENHRY and CDR2 is SYGVKD. The CDR3 is 13 amino acids. Study results and limitations: An assumption of roughly uniform sequencing depth across donors underlay the presence/absence analyses.

PCR used 60 Vbeta primers and 13 Jbeta primers. The protocol was immunoSEQ multiplex PCR, while the TCRdb copy is restricted to in-frame clones and leaves out a portion. The table shows over 60,000 clones, with 65% to 70% occurring only once. This TCR was recovered from a male donor in good health and CMV-seropositive. Sequenced: PBMCs. The chain employs TRBV10-3 and TRBJ2-7; 11 nucleotides match TRBD2. CDR3 in amino acids: CAIRTSGTYEQYF. CDR3 in DNA: TGTGCCATCAGGACTAGCGGGACCTACGAGCAGTACTTC.